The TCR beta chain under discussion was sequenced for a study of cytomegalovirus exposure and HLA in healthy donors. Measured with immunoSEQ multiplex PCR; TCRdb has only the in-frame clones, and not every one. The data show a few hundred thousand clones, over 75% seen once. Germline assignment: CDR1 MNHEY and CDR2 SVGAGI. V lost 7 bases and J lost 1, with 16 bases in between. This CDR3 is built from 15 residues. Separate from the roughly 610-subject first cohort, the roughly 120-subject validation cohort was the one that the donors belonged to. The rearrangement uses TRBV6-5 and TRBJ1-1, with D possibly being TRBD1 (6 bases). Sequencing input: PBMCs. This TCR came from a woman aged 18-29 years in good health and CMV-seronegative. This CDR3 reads CASIVLAGANTEAFF. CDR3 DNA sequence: TGTGCCAGCATTGTCCTTGCGGGGGCGAACACTGAAGCTTTCTTT.